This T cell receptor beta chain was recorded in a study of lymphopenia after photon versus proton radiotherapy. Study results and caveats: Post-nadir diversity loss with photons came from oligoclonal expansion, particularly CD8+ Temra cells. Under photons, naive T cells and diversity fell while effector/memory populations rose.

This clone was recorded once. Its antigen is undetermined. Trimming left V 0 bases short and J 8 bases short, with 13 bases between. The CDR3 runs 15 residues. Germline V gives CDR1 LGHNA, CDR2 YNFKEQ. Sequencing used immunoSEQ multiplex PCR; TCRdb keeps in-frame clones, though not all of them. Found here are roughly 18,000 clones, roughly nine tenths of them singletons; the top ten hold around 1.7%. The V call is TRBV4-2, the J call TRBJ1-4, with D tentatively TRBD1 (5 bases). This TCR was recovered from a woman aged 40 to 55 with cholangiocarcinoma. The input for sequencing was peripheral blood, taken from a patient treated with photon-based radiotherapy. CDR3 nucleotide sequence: TGTGCCAGCAGCCAAGAGGGGGGAACCTCCGAAAAACTGTTTTTT. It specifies CASSQEGGTSEKLFF.